One T cell receptor (beta chain) is described in this entry. This clonotype was detected ten times or more. Its antigen has not been determined. Base qualities are not at hand, and no much larger clone is one base apart. CDR1 and CDR2 are read off the germline V gene (reference sequence) as LNHNV and YYDKDF. V is reduced by 2 bases and J by 4 bases, leaving a spacing of 8 bases between them. The CDR3 has 13 amino acids, counting the end cysteine and phenylalanine. Only the CDR3 region is kept as DNA, spanning 39 bases read in frame from base 1. The method behind the library was RT-PCR. TCRdb names Illumina MiSeq as the instrument used. TCRdb took the public reads, trimmed them with fastp at Q25, ran MiXCR for clone calling and kept in-frame beta chains. Each CDR3 protein gets just one entry, which takes the most common genes and DNA from the rows behind it. Counted in this sample were more than 550,000 distinct CDR3 sequences; around 14% of them appeared once. The leading ten clones occupy roughly 3.9% of the sample.

This entry belongs to a study (dated by TCRdb to the mid-2010s). This receptor was taken from a female donor in good health, serving as a healthy control. The source material was memory CD4+ T cells from blood. Here the chain combines TRBV15 and TRBJ2-5; possibly the D gene is TRBD1, per 7 matching bases. The CDR3 reads as follows: CATSRQGGETQYF. The DNA reads as follows: TGTGCCACCAGCAGACAGGGGGGAGAGACCCAGTACTTC.